This entry lists 10 T cell receptor beta chains sequenced from one sample in a study of response to subunit inactivated influenza vaccine. MiXCR, applied by TCRdb to the RT-PCR reads, yields one record per CDR3 protein. Of roughly 700,000 distinct CDR3 sequences listed, 11% to 15% are singletons. The material sequenced was PBMCs from blood, taken 14 to 15 days before vaccination. Source of these receptors: a man over 45 who received an inactivated influenza vaccine.

This rearrangement joins TRBV10-3 to TRBJ1-5; TRBD1 might be the D (5 bases). V was shortened by 2 bases and J by 2 bases, with 7 bases between the two germline ends. Germline values: CDR1 ENHRY, CDR2 SYGVKD. The CDR3 is made up of 14 amino acids. The CDR3 DNA reads TGTGCCATCAGTGAGGGGGCCCGCAATCAGCCCCAGCATTTT. It specifies CAISEGARNQPQHF.

V and J are TRBV9 and TRBJ2-5; the D call may be TRBD1 or TRBD2 (7 bases each). The CDR3 extends over 16 amino acids. Looked up from germline, CDR1 is SGDLS and CDR2 is YYNGEE. V dropped 3 bases and J dropped 1 base, with 16 bases sitting between them. CDR3 loop: CASSAGGRVRQETQYF. The CDR3 bases are TGTGCCAGCAGCGCAGGGGGGAGGGTGCGCCAAGAGACCCAGTACTTC.

In this sample, this clonotype turned up many times. This chain uses TRBV27 with TRBJ2-7; D is perhaps TRBD2 (5 bases). The ends were cut back, 5 bases at V and 6 bases at J, with 11 bases in the middle. Germline V lookup: CDR1 MNHEY, CDR2 SMNVEV (reference sequence). CDR3 length: 12 residues. CDR3 amino acids: CASSPAGGEQYF. The CDR3 DNA reads TGTGCCAGCAGTCCCGCCGGAGGCGAGCAGTACTTC.

This clonotype came up a few times. The chain combines TRBV11-2 with TRBJ2-6; TRBD1 matches at 8 bases. The CDR3 spans 20 residues. J lost 3 bases, V lost 5 bases, and 18 bases had no gene match. Germline loops: CDR1 SGHAT, CDR2 FQNNGV. The DNA for the CDR3 is TGTGCCAGCAGCGTTCCCCGGGGACAGGCTGCTATTGGTGGGGCCAACGTCCTGACTTTC. Its translation: CASSVPRGQAAIGGANVLTF.

This clonotype was seen a few times. The chain combines TRBV28 with TRBJ1-4; D gene unclear. V gave up 5 bases and J gave up 0 bases, with 13 bases separating them. The CDR3 runs to 16 residues. Germline V gene data show CDR1 as MDHEN and CDR2 as SYDVKM. The CDR3 DNA reads as TGTGCCAGCAGTCCTTCCGGATACCCAACTAATGAAAAACTGTTTTTT. This encodes CASSPSGYPTNEKLFF.

A few counts support this clonotype. The chain employs TRBV4-3 and TRBJ1-1, with D tentatively TRBD1 (5 bases). Germline V CDR1 and CDR2: LGHNA, YSLEER. The CDR3 is 14 residues long. V was shortened by 3 bases and J by 1 base, with 9 bases between the two germline ends. In DNA, the CDR3 is TGCGCCAGCAGCCAGGGACTGCGGAACACTGAAGCTTTCTTT. Residues: CASSQGLRNTEAFF.

J is TRBJ2-7 and V is TRBV5-6; 12 bases agree with TRBD1. Trimming cost V 4 bases and J 3 bases; bases outside gene matches: 23. This CDR3 is 21 amino acids long. Germline-derived CDR1 and CDR2 are SGHDT and YYEEEE. CDR3 amino acids: CASSPPGQGARSGRFFYEQYF. The CDR3 nucleotides are TGTGCCAGCAGCCCACCGGGACAGGGGGCGAGGAGCGGGAGATTCTTCTACGAGCAGTACTTC.

The chain links TRBV29-1 to TRBJ2-1, with D perhaps TRBD2 (5 bases). Germline values: CDR1 SQVTM, CDR2 ANQGSEA. The CDR3 runs 15 residues. The V end lost 7 bases, the J end lost 4 bases, and 20 bases lay between the germline ends. The CDR3 spells CSAAHRGLLYNEQFF. CDR3 DNA: TGCAGCGCCGCCCATAGAGGACTGCTATACAATGAGCAGTTCTTC.

The V gene is TRBV12-3 or TRBV12-4, the J gene TRBJ2-6; D is undetermined. There are 15 residues in the CDR3. The V end was cut by 2 bases, the J end by 0 bases, with 5 bases between. The CDR3 DNA reads TGTGCCAGCAGTTTAACAGACTCTGGGGCCAACGTCCTGACTTTC. This sequence encodes CASSLTDSGANVLTF.

The chain carries TRBV10-3 and TRBJ2-7; D not resolved. From germline, CDR1 is ENHRY and CDR2 SYGVKD. With 2 bases removed from V and 7 bases from J, the gap between germline ends came to 9 bases. The CDR3 is made up of 12 amino acids. The CDR3 here is CAISEPSREQYF. The CDR3 DNA follows: TGTGCCATCAGTGAGCCCTCCAGGGAGCAGTACTTC.